The 32 T cell receptor beta chains below were found in one sample sequenced in a study of blood T cells in healthy people across ages. A sample-barcoded 5' primer and a J-beta primer mix were used in a second PCR of roughly 7 to 11 cycles. Each CDR3 protein is one row after TCRdb ran MiXCR on the 5' RACE reads. Of roughly 1.6 million distinct CDR3 sequences listed, 30% to 35% are singletons. Source material: blood. The receptors originated from a woman aged 30 to 39 in good health.

V is TRBV20-1 and J is TRBJ1-5; D is ambiguous. Looked up from germline, CDR1 is DFQATT and CDR2 is SNEGSKA (reference sequence). The CDR3 loop spans 16 amino acids. The V and J ends lost 0 bases and 0 bases respectively, with 12 bases between them. The CDR3 region is CSAREHTRYSNQPQHF. In DNA, the CDR3 is TGCAGTGCTAGAGAACACACACGTTATAGCAATCAGCCCCAGCATTTT.

The chain carries TRBV12-3 or TRBV12-4 and TRBJ2-7; D may match TRBD1 or TRBD2 (7 bases each). Trimming stripped 6 bases from V and 3 bases from J, with 15 bases between. This CDR3 region has 14 residues. CDR3 nucleotide sequence: TGTGCCAGCAGCCCAGGGGGGGTTCTCTACGAGCAGTACTTC. The encoded protein is CASSPGGVLYEQYF.

Worth noting for this clonotype: A clone one base away is much larger, so this may be a read error. J is TRBJ2-7 and V is TRBV6-1; the D gene is possibly TRBD2 (6 bases). Trimming shortened V by 3 bases and J by 0 bases, and 18 bases separated the two germline ends. CDR3 length: 17 amino acids. Germline CDR1 reads MNHNS; CDR2 reads SASEGT. As DNA, the CDR3 is TGTGCCAGCAGTGAGGGGACTTCTTACCCGCACTCCTACGAGCAGTACTTC. Translation gives CASSEGTSYPHSYEQYF.

This clonotype was counted only a few times. This chain uses TRBV7-6 with TRBJ2-5, with D maybe TRBD2 (5 bases). Trimming pared 7 bases from V and 4 bases from J, leaving 16 bases between. The CDR3 covers 14 residues. Per germline, CDR1 SGHVS and CDR2 FNYEAQ. The CDR3 DNA follows: TGTGCCAGCACTCTAGTCCCCCGGGGAGAGACCCAGTACTTC. It specifies CASTLVPRGETQYF. Filled out from reference TRBV7-6 and TRBJ2-5, the complete variable domain reads GAGVSQSPRYKVTKRGQDVALRCDPISGHVSLYWYRQALGQGPEFLTYFNYEAQQDKSGLPNDRFSAERPEGSISTLTIQRTEQRDSAMYRCASTLVPRGETQYFGPGTRLLVL.

This clonotype was detected a few times. The chain has TRBV6-2 or TRBV6-3 and TRBJ2-3, with D hard to call. The ends were cut back, 5 bases at V and 3 bases at J, with 12 bases in the middle. The length of the CDR3 is 14 residues. The germline V gene has CDR1 MNHEY and CDR2 SVGEGT. CDR3 protein: CASSRPERTDTQYF. The CDR3 DNA reads as TGTGCCAGCAGTCGCCCGGAGAGGACAGATACGCAGTATTTT.

In its sample, this clonotype was seen once. The chain links TRBV19 to TRBJ2-3, with 10 nucleotides matching TRBD2. The ends lost 6 bases at V and 0 bases at J; junction bases unmatched: 3. This CDR3 is 15 amino acids long. Germline lookup yields CDR1 LNHDA and CDR2 SQIVND (reference sequence). The CDR3 reads CASRGLAESTDTQYF. The CDR3 region has the DNA TGTGCCAGTAGAGGACTAGCGGAAAGCACAGATACGCAGTATTTT. The full variable domain, in which reference TRBV19 and TRBJ2-3 provide the parts outside the CDR3, is DGGITQSPKYLFRKEGQNVTLSCEQNLNHDAMYWYRQDPGQGLRLIYYSQIVNDFQKGDIAEGYSVSREKKESFPLTVTSAQKNPTAFYLCASRGLAESTDTQYFGPGTRLTVL.

This chain uses TRBV5-1 with TRBJ2-7; no reliable D call. V lost 4 bases to trimming and J lost 1 base, with 12 bases between them. CDR3 length: 14 residues. The V gene's germline CDR1 is SGHRS and CDR2 YFSETQ. The CDR3 region is CASSMDPLSYEQYF. The CDR3 coding sequence is TGCGCCAGCAGCATGGATCCTCTTTCCTACGAGCAGTACTTC.

Only a few counts were recorded for this clonotype. The rearrangement uses TRBV4-2 and TRBJ2-3; D may be TRBD2 (6 bases). This CDR3 comprises 17 residues. The germline V and J ends were trimmed by 0 bases and 3 bases, with 16 bases remaining between them. The germline gives CDR1 LGHNA, CDR2 YNFKEQ. CDR3 region: CASSQEARPGLTDTQYF. DNA of the CDR3: TGTGCCAGCAGCCAAGAGGCCCGCCCGGGACTGACAGATACGCAGTATTTT.

This clonotype was seen a handful of times. This rearrangement joins TRBV6-1 to TRBJ2-5, with D unclear. CDR1 is MNHNS, CDR2 SASEGT, per germline. V was clipped by 7 bases and J by 5 bases, with 20 bases between them. The CDR3 runs 15 residues. The CDR3 nucleotides are TGTGCCAGCACCGAGGTACAGTGGTCGGTGGAGACCCAGTACTTC. It translates to CASTEVQWSVETQYF.

As to this clonotype: This clone may be a read error of a much larger clone one base away. The chain is built from TRBV27 and TRBJ2-5; 8 bases align to TRBD2. The CDR3 has 13 amino acids. V was clipped by 5 bases and J by 5 bases; unmatched bases: 4. Germline V lookup: CDR1 MNHEY, CDR2 SMNVEV (reference sequence). CDR3: CASSGQRGETQYF. CDR3 sequence (DNA): TGTGCCAGCAGTGGGCAGCGGGGGGAGACCCAGTACTTC.

The rearrangement uses TRBV2 and TRBJ2-5, with D tentatively TRBD2 (6 bases). V lost 6 bases to trimming and J lost 5 bases, with 19 bases between them. The CDR3 is made up of 15 amino acids. CDR1 SNHLY and CDR2 FYNNEI come from the germline V gene. CDR3 in DNA: TGTGCCAGCAGGCCGACGGGACTTATTCTGGAGACCCAGTACTTC. As protein: CASRPTGLILETQYF.

Notes on this clonotype: This could be a read error, since a much larger clone is one nucleotide away. This sequence joins TRBV11-2 and TRBJ2-5, with D perhaps given as TRBD1 or TRBD2 (5 bases each). Trimming stripped 0 bases from V and 0 bases from J, with 20 bases between. The CDR3 has 19 residues. Germline assignment: CDR1 SGHAT and CDR2 FQNNGV. The DNA for the CDR3 is TGTGCCAGCAGCTTAGATTCATCGGTAGGGACCTCGTACCAAGAGACCCAGTACTTC. Translated, it gives CASSLDSSVGTSYQETQYF.

V and J are TRBV4-1 and TRBJ2-3; TRBD2 matches at 13 bases. The CDR3 is made up of 17 amino acids. The ends lost 3 bases at V and 2 bases at J; junction bases unmatched: 5. The V gene's germline CDR1 is MGHRA and CDR2 YSYEKL. This CDR3 is CASSQTSGRPLTDTQYF. CDR3 bases: TGCGCCAGCAGCCAGACTAGCGGGAGGCCTCTCACAGATACGCAGTATTTT.

This clonotype was detected a few times. This chain joins TRBV20-1 and TRBJ2-5, with D maybe TRBD2 (6 bases). Deletions cut 5 bases from V and 5 bases from J, with 15 bases between. The germline CDR1 and CDR2 sequences are DFQATT and SNEGSKA (reference sequence). This CDR3 is 13 amino acids long. CDR3 bases: TGCAGTGCTGCCCCGCGGGGCTCGGAGACCCAGTACTTC. Amino acids: CSAAPRGSETQYF.

This clonotype was detected a few times. The V and J genes are TRBV7-3 and TRBJ1-1; weak D call: TRBD1 (5 bases). Germline CDR1 is SGHTA and CDR2 is FQGTGA. Trimming cost V 6 bases and J 3 bases, with 14 bases left between them. The CDR3 is 14 amino acids. The chain's CDR3 is CASRESGGYTEAFF. The CDR3 coding sequence is TGTGCCAGCAGGGAAAGCGGGGGGTACACTGAAGCTTTCTTT.

The table lists this clonotype with a few counts. This sequence joins TRBV20-1 and TRBJ2-5; 7 bases agree with TRBD1. The CDR3 length is 12 residues. J gave up 5 bases and V 3 bases, and 3 bases lay outside the gene matches. From germline, CDR1 is DFQATT and CDR2 SNEGSKA (reference sequence). CDR3 region: CSARNRGETQYF. The DNA of the CDR3 is TGCAGTGCTAGGAACAGGGGTGAGACCCAGTACTTC.

The chain combines TRBV5-4 with TRBJ2-7; D possibly corresponds to TRBD2 (5 bases). The V end lost 4 bases, the J end lost 5 bases, and 16 bases lay between the germline ends. This CDR3 contains 14 residues. Germline CDR1 is SGHNT and CDR2 is YYREEE (reference sequence). DNA of the CDR3: TGTGCCAGCAGCCTTCTGGAAGCGAGGGACGAGCAGTACTTC. Amino acids: CASSLLEARDEQYF.

This clonotype was seen a few times. This sequence joins TRBV21-1 and TRBJ2-5; the table's D call, TRBD1, was not checked against the DNA. TRBV21-1 is a pseudogene. The CDR3 contains 16 residues. The CDR3 spells CASSKAGQGTQETQYF. CDR3 sequence (DNA): TGTGCCAGCAGCAAAGCCGGTCAGGGGACTCAAGAGACCCAGTACTTC.

CDR3 in DNA: TGTGCCAGCAGATCCCGTGTGGGGCAGGCGACGAACTCTGGGGCCAACGTCCTGACTTTC. It is translated as CASRSRVGQATNSGANVLTF. The rearrangement uses TRBV6-1 and TRBJ2-6, with D possibly TRBD1 on 5 matching bases. Germline V gene lookup returns CDR1 MNHNS and CDR2 SASEGT. Trimming removed 6 bases from V and 0 bases from J, with 24 bases in between. CDR3 length: 20 amino acids.

The rearrangement uses TRBV27 and TRBJ2-5; TRBD1 matches 10 bases. CDR1 and CDR2 from the germline V gene are MNHEY and SMNVEV (reference sequence). This CDR3 is built from 18 residues. Unmatched junction bases numbered 13, after V lost 5 bases and J lost 1 base. The CDR3 nucleotides are TGTGCCAGCAGTGGCCGGGACAGGGGAGCGATAACCCAAGAGACCCAGTACTTC. Translated: CASSGRDRGAITQETQYF.

The chain recombines TRBV20-1 with TRBJ2-5; 11 nucleotides agree with TRBD1. V lost 3 bases, J lost 5 bases, and 5 bases stayed unmatched. The CDR3 is 14 residues long. Germline CDR1 DFQATT, CDR2 SNEGSKA (reference sequence). DNA for the CDR3: TGCAGTGCTAGTGGACAGGGGGCCAGCGAGACCCAGTACTTC. Translating it yields CSASGQGASETQYF.

This clonotype was counted between two and nine times. The chain carries TRBV4-2 and TRBJ1-2; 7 bases are shared with TRBD1. The J segment lost 8 bases and the V segment lost 0 bases, leaving 12 bases of the junction unmatched. CDR1 is LGHNA, CDR2 YNFKEQ, per germline. CDR3 size: 16 residues. CDR3 protein: CASSQEGTSRQGGYTF. DNA of the CDR3: TGTGCCAGCAGCCAAGAGGGGACAAGTCGACAGGGAGGCTACACCTTC.

This clonotype was recorded a few times. The J gene is TRBJ2-5, the V gene TRBV20-1; D tentatively fits TRBD1 or TRBD2 (7 bases each). V shed 0 bases and J shed 1 base, with 18 bases lying between them. This CDR3 is 17 amino acids long. Germline V gene lookup returns CDR1 DFQATT and CDR2 SNEGSKA (reference sequence). CDR3 amino acids: CSARDWRGRQGQETQYF. Here the CDR3 DNA reads TGCAGTGCTAGAGATTGGCGGGGGCGACAGGGCCAAGAGACCCAGTACTTC.

This clonotype appeared a few times. The chain uses TRBV5-1 and TRBJ2-6, with D maybe TRBD1 (5 bases). CDR3 length equals 17 residues. V was shortened by 3 bases and J by 2 bases, with 15 bases between the two germline ends. Germline CDR1 and CDR2: SGHRS and YFSETQ. The CDR3 DNA is TGCGCCAGCAGCTCGGCAGGGCGGTCCGCTGGGGCCAACGTCCTGACTTTC. This codes for CASSSAGRSAGANVLTF.

This clonotype was picked up a small number of times. The V call is TRBV18, the J call TRBJ2-1; 9 bases agree with TRBD1. The CDR3 extends over 15 amino acids. Losses at the gene ends were 5 bases for V and 4 bases for J; bases not matched to a gene: 6. In germline, CDR1 is KGHSH, CDR2 LQKENI. CDR3 DNA: TGTGCCAGCTCAAGGGGACAGGGTACTTACAATGAGCAGTTCTTC. As protein: CASSRGQGTYNEQFF. Filled out from reference TRBV18 and TRBJ2-1, the complete variable domain reads NAGVMQNPRHLVRRRGQEARLRCSPMKGHSHVYWYRQLPEEGLKFMVYLQKENIIDESGMPKERFSAEFPKEGPSILRIQQVVRGDSAAYFCASSRGQGTYNEQFFGPGTRLTVL.

The chain couples TRBV12-3 or TRBV12-4 to TRBJ1-1; 9 bases are a match to TRBD1. CDR3 length: 15 residues. The J segment lost 3 bases and the V segment lost 6 bases, leaving 8 bases of the junction unmatched. The CDR3 coding sequence is TGTGCCAGCAGCCCCGGGACAGGGAGGCACACTGAAGCTTTCTTT. It encodes CASSPGTGRHTEAFF.

This clonotype was seen more than once but under ten times. V and J are TRBV6-6 and TRBJ2-5, with a tentative D call TRBD2 (6 bases). This CDR3 has 13 residues. V lost 6 bases and J lost 0, with 8 bases in between. Germline V gives CDR1 MNHNY, CDR2 SVGAGI (reference sequence). The CDR3 protein is CASRRGDQETQYF. Here the CDR3 DNA reads TGTGCCAGCAGGCGGGGCGACCAAGAGACCCAGTACTTC.

A single count supports this clonotype. This chain links TRBV20-1 with TRBJ2-5; D is perhaps TRBD1 or TRBD2 (5 bases each). The tail of the sequence fits TRBJ2-7 better, so the J call may be wrong. The CDR3 covers 12 residues. Germline CDR1 is DFQATT and CDR2 is SNEGSKA (reference sequence). The CDR3 here is CSARRGNHEQYF. CDR3 bases: TGCAGTGCTAGGAGGGGAAACCACGAGCAGTACTTC.

J is TRBJ2-7 and V is TRBV28; D unclear. Trimming pared 4 bases from V and 0 bases from J, leaving 16 bases between. The V gene's germline CDR1 is MDHEN and CDR2 SYDVKM. The CDR3 has 16 residues. CDR3 amino acids: CASSSLDGLDSYEQYF. In DNA, the CDR3 is TGTGCCAGCAGTTCCCTAGATGGGCTGGACTCCTACGAGCAGTACTTC.

This clonotype was observed many times. V is TRBV7-2 and J is TRBJ2-3, with TRBD2 as a possible D gene (5 bases). The germline V and J ends were trimmed by 5 bases and 5 bases, with 8 bases remaining between them. Germline V CDR1 and CDR2: SGHTA, FQGNSA. The CDR3 runs 12 residues. The CDR3 nucleotides are TGTGCCAGCAGCCGCCGGGGAGATACGCAGTATTTT. Its protein product is CASSRRGDTQYF.

This clonotype was detected a few times. The rearrangement joins TRBV6-1 to TRBJ2-7, with D possibly TRBD2 on 5 matching bases. The V gene lost 0 bases and the J gene lost 5 bases, with 14 bases spanning the gap. The CDR3 runs to 15 residues. Germline V lookup: CDR1 MNHNS, CDR2 SASEGT. CDR3 nucleotides: TGTGCCAGCAGTGAAGCCGAGGGATGGTTCAACGAGCAGTACTTC. Residues: CASSEAEGWFNEQYF.

The J gene is TRBJ2-1, the V gene TRBV24-1; 10 bases match TRBD2. V gave up 1 base and J gave up 7 bases; unmatched junction bases: 6. The CDR3 is 16 residues long. CDR1 is KGHDR, CDR2 SFDVKD, per germline. CDR3 protein: CATSDFTSGVGNEQFF. The CDR3 DNA is TGTGCCACCAGTGATTTCACTAGCGGGGTAGGGAATGAGCAGTTCTTC.